The present TCR beta chain was sequenced within a study of beta chain features in type 1 diabetes. This clone showed up just a few times. CDR1 and CDR2 (germline): LGHNA, YSLEER. V shed 0 bases and J shed 4 bases, with 7 bases lying between them. The CDR3 has 14 amino acids. Expressed TCRB transcripts were sequenced because the isolated RNA had all been reverse transcribed beforehand. Using immunoSEQ multiplex PCR, the repertoire was profiled, and TCRdb retains in-frame clones only, with some absent. The table has 400,000 to 550,000 clones, about an eighth seen once. The TCR originated in a woman under 30 in good health. The chain has TRBV4-3 and TRBJ1-5; unclear D gene. The material sequenced was naive CD4+ T cells from blood. The CDR3 nucleotides are TGCGCCAGCAGCCAAGATGGAGGTAATCAGCCCCAGCATTTT. Translated, it gives CASSQDGGNQPQHF.